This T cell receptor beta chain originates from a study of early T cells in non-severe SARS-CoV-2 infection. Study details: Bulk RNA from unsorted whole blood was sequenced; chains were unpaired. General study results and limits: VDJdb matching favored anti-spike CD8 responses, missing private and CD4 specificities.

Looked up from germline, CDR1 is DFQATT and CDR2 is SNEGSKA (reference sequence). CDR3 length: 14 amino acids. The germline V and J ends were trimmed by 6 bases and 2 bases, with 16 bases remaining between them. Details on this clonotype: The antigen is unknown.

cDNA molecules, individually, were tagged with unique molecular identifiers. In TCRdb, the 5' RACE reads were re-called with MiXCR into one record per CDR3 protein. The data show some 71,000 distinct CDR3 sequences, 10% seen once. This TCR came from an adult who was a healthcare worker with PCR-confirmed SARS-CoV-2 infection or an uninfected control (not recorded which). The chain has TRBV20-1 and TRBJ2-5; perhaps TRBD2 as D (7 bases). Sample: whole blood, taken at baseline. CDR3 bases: TGCAGTGCAACAAGGGGGGGGCAGCAAGAGACCCAGTACTTC. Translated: CSATRGGQQETQYF.